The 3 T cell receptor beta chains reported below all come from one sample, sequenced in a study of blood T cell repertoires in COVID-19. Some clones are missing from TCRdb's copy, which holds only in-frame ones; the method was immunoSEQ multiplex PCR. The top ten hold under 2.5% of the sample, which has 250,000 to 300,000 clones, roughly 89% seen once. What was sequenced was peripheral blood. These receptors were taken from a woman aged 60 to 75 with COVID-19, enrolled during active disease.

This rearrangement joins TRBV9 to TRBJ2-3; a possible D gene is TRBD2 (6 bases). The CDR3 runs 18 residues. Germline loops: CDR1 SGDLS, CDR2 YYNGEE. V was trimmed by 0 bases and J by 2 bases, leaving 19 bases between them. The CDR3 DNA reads TGTGCCAGCAGCGTAGTCGGCGGGGCCCCTTCATTCACAGATACGCAGTATTTT. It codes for CASSVVGGAPSFTDTQYF.

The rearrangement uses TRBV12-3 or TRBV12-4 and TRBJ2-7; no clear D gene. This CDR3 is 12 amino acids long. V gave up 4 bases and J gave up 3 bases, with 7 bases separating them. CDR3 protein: CASSYHNYEQYF. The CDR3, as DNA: TGTGCCAGCAGTTACCACAACTACGAGCAGTACTTC.

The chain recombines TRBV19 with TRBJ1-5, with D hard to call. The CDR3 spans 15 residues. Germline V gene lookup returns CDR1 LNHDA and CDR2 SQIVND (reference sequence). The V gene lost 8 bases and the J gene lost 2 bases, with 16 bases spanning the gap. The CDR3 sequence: CASERGGVRNQPQHF. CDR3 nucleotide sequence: TGTGCCAGTGAACGGGGTGGGGTGCGCAATCAGCCCCAGCATTTT.